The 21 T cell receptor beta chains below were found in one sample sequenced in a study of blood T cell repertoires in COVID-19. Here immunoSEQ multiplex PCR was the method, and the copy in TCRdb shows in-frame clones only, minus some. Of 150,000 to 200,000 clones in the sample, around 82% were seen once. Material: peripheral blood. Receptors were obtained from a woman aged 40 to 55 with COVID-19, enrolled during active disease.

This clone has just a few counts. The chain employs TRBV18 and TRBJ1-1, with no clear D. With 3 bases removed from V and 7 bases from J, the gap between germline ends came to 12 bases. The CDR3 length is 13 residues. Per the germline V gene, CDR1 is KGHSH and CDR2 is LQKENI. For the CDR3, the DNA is TGTGCCAGCTCACCGATAGATCGAGGTGAAGCTTTCTTT. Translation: CASSPIDRGEAFF.

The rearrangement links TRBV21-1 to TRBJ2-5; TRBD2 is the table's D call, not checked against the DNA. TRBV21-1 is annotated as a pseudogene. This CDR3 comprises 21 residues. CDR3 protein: CASSKALGEGLAALGQETQYF. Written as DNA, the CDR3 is TGTGCCAGCAGCAAAGCTCTCGGGGAGGGACTAGCGGCTCTGGGGCAAGAGACCCAGTACTTC.

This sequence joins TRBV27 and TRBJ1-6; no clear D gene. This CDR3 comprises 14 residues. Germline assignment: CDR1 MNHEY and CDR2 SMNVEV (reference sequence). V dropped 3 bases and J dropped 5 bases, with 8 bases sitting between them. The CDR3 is CASSFREDNSPLHF. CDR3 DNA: TGTGCCAGCAGTTTCCGGGAGGATAATTCACCCCTCCACTTT.

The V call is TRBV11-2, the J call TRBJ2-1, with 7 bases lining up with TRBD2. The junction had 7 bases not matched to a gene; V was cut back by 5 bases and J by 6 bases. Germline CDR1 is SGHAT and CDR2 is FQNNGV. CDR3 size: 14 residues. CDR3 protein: CASSPGTISNEQFF. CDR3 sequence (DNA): TGTGCCAGCAGCCCCGGGACTATCTCCAATGAGCAGTTCTTC.

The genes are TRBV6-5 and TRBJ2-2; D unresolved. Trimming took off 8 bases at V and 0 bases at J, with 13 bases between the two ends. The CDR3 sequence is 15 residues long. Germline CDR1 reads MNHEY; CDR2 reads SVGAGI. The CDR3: CASLAQTSNTGELFF. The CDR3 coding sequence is TGTGCCAGCTTGGCCCAAACCTCGAACACCGGGGAGCTGTTTTTT.

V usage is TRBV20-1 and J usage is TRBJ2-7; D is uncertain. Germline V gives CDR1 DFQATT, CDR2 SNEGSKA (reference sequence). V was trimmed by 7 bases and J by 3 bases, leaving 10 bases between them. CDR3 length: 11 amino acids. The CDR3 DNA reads TGCAGTGTTCTGCACAGCTACGAGCAGTACTTC. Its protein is CSVLHSYEQYF.

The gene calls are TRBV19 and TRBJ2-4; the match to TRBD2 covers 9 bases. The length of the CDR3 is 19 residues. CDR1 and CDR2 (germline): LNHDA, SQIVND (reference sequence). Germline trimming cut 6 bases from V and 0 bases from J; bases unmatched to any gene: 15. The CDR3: CASSYQGLAKPTAKNIQYF. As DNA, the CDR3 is TGTGCCAGTAGCTACCAGGGACTAGCAAAACCCACAGCCAAAAACATTCAGTACTTC.

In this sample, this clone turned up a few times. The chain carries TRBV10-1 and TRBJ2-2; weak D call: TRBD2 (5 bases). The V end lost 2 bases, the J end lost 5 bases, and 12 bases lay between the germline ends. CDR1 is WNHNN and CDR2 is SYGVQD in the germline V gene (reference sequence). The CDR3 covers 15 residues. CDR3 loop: CASSETRLTTGELFF. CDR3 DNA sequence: TGCGCCAGCAGTGAGACTAGACTAACGACCGGGGAGCTGTTTTTT.

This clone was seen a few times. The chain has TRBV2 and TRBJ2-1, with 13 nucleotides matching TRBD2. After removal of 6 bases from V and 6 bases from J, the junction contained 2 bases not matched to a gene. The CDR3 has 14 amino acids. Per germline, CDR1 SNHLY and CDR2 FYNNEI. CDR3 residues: CASRRTSGGNEQFF. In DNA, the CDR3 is TGTGCCAGCAGAAGGACTAGCGGGGGCAATGAGCAGTTCTTC.

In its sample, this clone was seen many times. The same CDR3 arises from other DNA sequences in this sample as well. In nucleotides, the CDR3 is TGTGCCAGCAGTTCACTACGGGAGCAGTACTTC. Its translation is CASSSLREQYF. The chain combines TRBV28 with TRBJ2-7; the D is unclear. This CDR3 is built from 11 residues. Trimming removed 4 bases from V and 7 bases from J, with 8 bases in between. Germline CDR1 MDHEN, CDR2 SYDVKM.

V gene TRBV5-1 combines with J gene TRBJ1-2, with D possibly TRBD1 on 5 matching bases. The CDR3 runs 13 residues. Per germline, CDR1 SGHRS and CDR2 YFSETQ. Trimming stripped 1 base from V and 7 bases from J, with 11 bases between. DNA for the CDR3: TGCGCCAGCAGCTTGTATGTCCAGGGTGGCTACACCTTC. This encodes CASSLYVQGGYTF. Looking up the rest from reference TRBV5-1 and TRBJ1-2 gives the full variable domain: KAGVTQTPRYLIKTRGQQVTLSCSPISGHRSVSWYQQTPGQGLQFLFEYFSETQRNKGNFPGRFSGRQFSNSRSEMNVSTLELGDSALYLCASSLYVQGGYTFGSGTRLTVV.

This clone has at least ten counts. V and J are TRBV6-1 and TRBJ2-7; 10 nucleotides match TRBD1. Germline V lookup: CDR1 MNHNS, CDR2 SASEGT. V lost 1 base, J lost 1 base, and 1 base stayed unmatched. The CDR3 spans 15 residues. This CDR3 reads CASSEGTGGSYEQYV. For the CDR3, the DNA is TGTGCCAGCAGTGAAGGGACAGGGGGTTCCTACGAGCAGTACGTC.

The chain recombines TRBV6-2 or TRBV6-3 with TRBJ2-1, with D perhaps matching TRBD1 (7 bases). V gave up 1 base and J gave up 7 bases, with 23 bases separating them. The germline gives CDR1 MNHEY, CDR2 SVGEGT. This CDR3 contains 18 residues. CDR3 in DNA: TGTGCCAGCAGTTACTTGGTTCGGGCAGGGGGTGCGGGAAATGAGCAGTTCTTC. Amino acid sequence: CASSYLVRAGGAGNEQFF.

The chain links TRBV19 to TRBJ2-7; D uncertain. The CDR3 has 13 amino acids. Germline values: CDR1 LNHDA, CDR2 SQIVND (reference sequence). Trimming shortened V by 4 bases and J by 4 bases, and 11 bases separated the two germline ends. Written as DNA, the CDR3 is TGTGCCAGTAGTACATCCCTCGGGTACGAGCAGTACTTC. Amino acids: CASSTSLGYEQYF.

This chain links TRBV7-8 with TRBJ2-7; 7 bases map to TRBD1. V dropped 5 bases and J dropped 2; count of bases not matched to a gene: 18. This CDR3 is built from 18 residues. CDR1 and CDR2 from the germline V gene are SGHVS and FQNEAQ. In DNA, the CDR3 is TGTGCCAGCAGCCCGGGTATATTAGCAGGGACAGCAACCTACGAGCAGTACTTC. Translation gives CASSPGILAGTATYEQYF. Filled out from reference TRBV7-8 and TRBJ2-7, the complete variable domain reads GAGVSQSPRYKVAKRGQDVALRCDPISGHVSLFWYQQALGQGPEFLTYFQNEAQLDKSGLPSDRFFAERPEGSVSTLKIQRTQQEDSAVYLCASSPGILAGTATYEQYFGPGTRLTVT.

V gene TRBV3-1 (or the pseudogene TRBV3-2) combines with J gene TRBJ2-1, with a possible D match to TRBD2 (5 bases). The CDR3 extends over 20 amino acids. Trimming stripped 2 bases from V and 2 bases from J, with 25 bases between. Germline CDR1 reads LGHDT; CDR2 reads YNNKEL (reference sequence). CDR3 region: CASSQRIGMKVGVPYNEQFF. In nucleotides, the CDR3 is TGTGCCAGCAGCCAAAGAATTGGGATGAAAGTGGGAGTCCCCTACAATGAGCAGTTCTTC.

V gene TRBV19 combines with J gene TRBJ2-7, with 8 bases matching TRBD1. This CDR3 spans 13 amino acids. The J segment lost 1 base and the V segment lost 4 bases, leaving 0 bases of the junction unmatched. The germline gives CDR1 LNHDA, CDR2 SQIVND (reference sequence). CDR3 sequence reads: CASSRTGSYEQYF. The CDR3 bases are TGTGCCAGTAGTAGGACAGGGTCCTACGAGCAGTACTTC. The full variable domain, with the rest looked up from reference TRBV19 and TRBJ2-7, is DGGITQSPKYLFRKEGQNVTLSCEQNLNHDAMYWYRQDPGQGLRLIYYSQIVNDFQKGDIAEGYSVSREKKESFPLTVTSAQKNPTAFYLCASSRTGSYEQYFGPGTRLTVT.

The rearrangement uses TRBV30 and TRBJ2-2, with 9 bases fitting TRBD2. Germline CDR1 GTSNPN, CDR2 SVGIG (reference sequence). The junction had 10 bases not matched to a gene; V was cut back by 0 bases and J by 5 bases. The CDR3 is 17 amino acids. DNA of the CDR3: TGTGCCTGGAGTGTACTGTGGCTAGCGGGATTAACCGGGGAGCTGTTTTTT. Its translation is CAWSVLWLAGLTGELFF.

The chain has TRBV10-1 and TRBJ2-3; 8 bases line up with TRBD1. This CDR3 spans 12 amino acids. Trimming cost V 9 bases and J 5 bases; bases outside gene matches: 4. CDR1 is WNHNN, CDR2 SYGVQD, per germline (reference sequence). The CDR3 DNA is TGCGCCAGTGGGACAGGAGAAGATACGCAGTATTTT. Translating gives CASGTGEDTQYF.

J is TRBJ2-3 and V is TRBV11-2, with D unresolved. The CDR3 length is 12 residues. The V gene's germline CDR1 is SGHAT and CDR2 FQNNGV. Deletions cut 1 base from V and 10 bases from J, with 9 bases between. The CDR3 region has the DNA TGTGCCAGCAGCTTAGTGCCTCCAGCGCAGTATTTT. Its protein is CASSLVPPAQYF.

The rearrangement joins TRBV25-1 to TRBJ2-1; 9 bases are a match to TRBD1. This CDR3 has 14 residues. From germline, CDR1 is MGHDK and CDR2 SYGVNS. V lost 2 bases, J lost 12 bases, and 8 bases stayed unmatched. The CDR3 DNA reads TGTGCCAGCAGTGAAGGGGGGACAGGGTACTCGCAGTTCTTC. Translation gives CASSEGGTGYSQFF.